This TCR beta chain was sequenced during a study of tumor-infiltrating lymphocytes in oesophageal squamous cell carcinoma. The V end lost 6 bases, the J end lost 10 bases, and 19 bases lay between the germline ends. Germline V gives CDR1 SGHAT, CDR2 FQNNGV. This CDR3 spans 14 amino acids. TCRdb ran MiXCR on the PCR reads and lists one entry per CDR3 protein. The sample includes some 15,000 distinct CDR3 sequences, roughly 44% seen only once; the top ten take more than 40%. This clonotype was observed at least ten times. The TCR originated in a male donor with esophageal squamous cell carcinoma. The sample consisted of blood. J is TRBJ2-1 and V is TRBV11-2; TRBD1 is a possible D gene (6 bases). CDR3 bases: TGTGCCAGCAGTTTTAACAGGGAGACCGGCGAGCAGTTCTTC. As protein: CASSFNRETGEQFF.